These 21 T cell receptor beta chains were all obtained from the same sample, sequenced in a study of Graves' ophthalmopathy and Graves' hyperthyroidism. Amplified material comprised TCR beta CDR3 regions derived from RNA transcripts. The workflow started with a first-round RT-PCR run with HTBI primers and then moved on to a second-round multiplex PCR. TCRdb reprocessed the multiplex PCR reads with MiXCR, giving one entry per CDR3 protein. Of roughly 480,000 distinct CDR3 sequences in the sample, under 15% are singletons; the top ten hold roughly 9.8%. The sequenced sample consisted of blood. The receptors originated from a woman aged 25 to 39 with Graves' ophthalmopathy.

This clonotype was seen at least ten times. J is TRBJ2-4 and V is TRBV6-1, with D possibly matching TRBD2 (5 bases). This CDR3 region has 16 residues. Looked up from germline, CDR1 is MNHNS and CDR2 is SASEGT. Deletions cut 7 bases from V and 0 bases from J, with 16 bases between. The CDR3 reads CASTHRGPIAKNIQYF. The CDR3 nucleotides are TGTGCCAGCACTCACCGCGGGCCAATAGCCAAAAACATTCAGTACTTC.

The sample holds a few counts of this clonotype. At one end the junction does not follow the germline gene, possibly because of a read error. This sequence joins TRBV11-2 and TRBJ1-6; 12 nucleotides align to TRBD1. CDR1 SGHAT and CDR2 FQNNGV come from the germline V gene. The CDR3 extends over 15 amino acids. The CDR3 nucleotides read TGTGCCAGCAGCTGGGACAGGGGGCTTAATCCACCCCTCCACTTT. Translated, it gives CASSWDRGLNPPLHF.

This clonotype was counted at least ten times. The chain carries TRBV19 and TRBJ1-1; D gene uncertain. Looked up from germline, CDR1 is LNHDA and CDR2 is SQIVND (reference sequence). V dropped 3 bases and J dropped 4 bases, with 12 bases sitting between them. This CDR3 contains 14 residues. CDR3 coding DNA: TGTGCCAGTAGTATCTCCCACAGTAGCACTGAAGCTTTCTTT. Its translation is CASSISHSSTEAFF.

This clonotype was detected a few times. The genes are TRBV13 and TRBJ2-2, with a tentative D call TRBD2 (5 bases). The CDR3 runs 17 residues. Germline assignment: CDR1 PRHDT and CDR2 FYEKMQ (reference sequence). The germline V and J ends were trimmed by 6 bases and 4 bases, with 21 bases remaining between them. The CDR3, as DNA: TGTGCCAGCAGTCGGATGACTCTGGGAGTTACCACCGGGGAGCTGTTTTTT. This sequence encodes CASSRMTLGVTTGELFF.

This clonotype was seen ten or more times. The chain links TRBV12-3 or TRBV12-4 to TRBJ2-5; D remains unclear. The CDR3 is 14 amino acids. With 6 bases removed from V and 6 bases from J, the gap between germline ends came to 17 bases. CDR3 coding DNA: TGTGCCAGCAGCCCCCAAGGGTGGGCGAAGACCCAGTACTTC. Its protein product is CASSPQGWAKTQYF.

There are many counts of this clonotype. The chain carries TRBV7-2 and TRBJ2-7; D gene uncertain. Germline V gene sequence: CDR1 SGHTA, CDR2 FQGNSA. Between the trimmed V and J ends, which lost 0 bases and 0 bases, there was a span of 9 bases. This CDR3 is built from 15 residues. CDR3 sequence (DNA): TGTGCCAGCAGCTTAGCTAGGGCGATCTCCTACGAGCAGTACTTC. Amino acid sequence: CASSLARAISYEQYF.

This clonotype has at least ten counts. The chain uses TRBV30 and TRBJ1-1; no firm D call. Trimming pared 3 bases from V and 9 bases from J, leaving 11 bases between. Germline CDR1 is GTSNPN and CDR2 is SVGIG (reference sequence). This CDR3 comprises 11 residues. The DNA for the CDR3 is TGTGCCTGGAGCGACAAGCTTAAAGCTTTCTTT. This codes for CAWSDKLKAFF.

This clonotype was recorded at least ten times. The rearrangement links TRBV10-3 to TRBJ1-2; 7 positions match TRBD1. Germline trimming cut 2 bases from V and 11 bases from J; bases unmatched to any gene: 2. The CDR3 has 11 amino acids. The germline CDR1 and CDR2 sequences are ENHRY and SYGVKD. In DNA, the CDR3 is TGTGCCATCAGTGAGCAGGGGGGATACACCTTC. Amino acid sequence: CAISEQGGYTF.

This clonotype was counted ten times or more. The J gene is TRBJ2-7, the V gene TRBV7-2; D possibly corresponds to TRBD1 (5 bases). This CDR3 is built from 14 residues. Germline V gene lookup returns CDR1 SGHTA and CDR2 FQGNSA. With 5 bases removed from V and 3 bases from J, the gap between germline ends came to 14 bases. The CDR3 here is CASSQGVSLYEQYF. In DNA, the CDR3 is TGTGCCAGCAGCCAAGGGGTATCGCTCTACGAGCAGTACTTC.

A few counts support this clonotype. The chain carries TRBV20-1 and TRBJ1-1; possibly TRBD1 for D (5 bases). The germline gives CDR1 DFQATT, CDR2 SNEGSKA (reference sequence). The length of the CDR3 is 14 residues. Trimming took 1 base from V and 3 from J, leaving 12 bases between them. The CDR3 here is CSARAQGWDTEAFF. CDR3 DNA sequence: TGCAGTGCTAGAGCTCAGGGTTGGGACACTGAAGCTTTCTTT.

This chain links TRBV28 with TRBJ1-1; TRBD1 is a possible D gene (6 bases). Trimming left V 3 bases short and J 6 bases short, with 14 bases between. Germline V gene sequence: CDR1 MDHEN, CDR2 SYDVKM. The CDR3 sequence is 14 residues long. This CDR3 is CASSLWGRFPEAFF. CDR3 bases: TGTGCCAGCAGTTTGTGGGGGCGCTTCCCTGAAGCTTTCTTT.

This clonotype was recorded many times. This chain connects TRBV20-1 to TRBJ1-5; TRBD1 is a possible D gene (6 bases). Per germline, CDR1 DFQATT and CDR2 SNEGSKA (reference sequence). CDR3 length: 15 amino acids. V was clipped by 3 bases and J by 4 bases, with 16 bases between them. The CDR3 coding sequence is TGCAGTGCTAGGGCGGCAGAGGGGGGAAATCAGCCCCAGCATTTT. The encoded protein is CSARAAEGGNQPQHF.

The rearrangement uses TRBV7-3 and TRBJ2-2; 7 bases line up with TRBD2. Germline V gene data show CDR1 as SGHTA and CDR2 as FQGTGA. The CDR3 is 16 amino acids. The trim removed 0 bases at V and 7 bases at J, leaving 8 bases unmatched. The CDR3: CASSLTAGVGYGELFF. The CDR3 nucleotides read TGTGCCAGCAGCTTAACGGCGGGGGTAGGATACGGGGAGCTGTTTTTT. Looking up the rest from reference TRBV7-3 and TRBJ2-2 gives the full variable domain: GAGVSQTPSNKVTEKGKYVELRCDPISGHTALYWYRQSLGQGPEFLIYFQGTGAADDSGLPNDRFFAVRPEGSVSTLKIQRTERGDSAVYLCASSLTAGVGYGELFFGEGSRLTVL.

This clonotype was detected many times. This chain joins TRBV12-3 or TRBV12-4 and TRBJ2-5; tentatively, D is TRBD2 (6 bases). V was trimmed by 2 bases and J by 7 bases, leaving 11 bases between them. The CDR3 contains 13 residues. The chain's CDR3 is CASSLRRDGTQYF. CDR3 bases: TGTGCCAGCAGTTTAAGGCGGGATGGGACCCAGTACTTC.

The chain has TRBV6-1 and TRBJ2-7, with D perhaps TRBD2 (6 bases). The CDR3 is made up of 16 amino acids. V was pared by 7 bases and J by 6 bases, with 25 bases between. CDR1 is MNHNS, CDR2 SASEGT, per germline. DNA of the CDR3: TGTGCCAGCACTACTTCACCCCCGGGTTTCGGGGGCGAGCAGTACTTC. Amino acids: CASTTSPPGFGGEQYF.

This clonotype occurred a few times. The V call is TRBV30, the J call TRBJ1-3; D is ambiguous. Per germline, CDR1 GTSNPN and CDR2 SVGIG (reference sequence). V lost 2 bases, J lost 0 bases, and 8 bases lay in between. The CDR3 runs to 14 residues. Here the CDR3 DNA reads TGTGCCTGGAGTAGACAAAGCTCTGGAAACACCATATATTTT. Translating it yields CAWSRQSSGNTIYF.

The chain joins TRBV6-1 to TRBJ1-2; D gene unclear. Germline V gene sequence: CDR1 MNHNS, CDR2 SASEGT. The CDR3 is made up of 11 amino acids. Trimming removed 10 bases at V and 8 bases at J, with 14 bases between. CDR3: CANGMPGGYTF. DNA for the CDR3: TGTGCCAACGGCATGCCGGGAGGCTACACCTTC.

This clonotype has a count of ten or more. This chain links TRBV2 with TRBJ1-2, with 7 bases fitting TRBD1. Germline V CDR1 and CDR2: SNHLY, FYNNEI. This CDR3 region has 15 residues. V lost 1 base, J lost 6 bases, and 8 bases stayed unmatched. CDR3 DNA: TGTGCCAGCAGTGAAGTCGTACAGGGGTGGAATGGCTACACCTTC. Its translation is CASSEVVQGWNGYTF.

This clonotype was detected ten times or more. V usage is TRBV28 and J usage is TRBJ2-7; 7 bases align to TRBD1. V lost 6 bases, J lost 5 bases, and 10 bases stayed unmatched. CDR3 length equals 14 residues. From germline, CDR1 is MDHEN and CDR2 SYDVKM. CDR3 loop: CASRAGTVVNEQYF. In nucleotides, the CDR3 is TGTGCCAGCAGGGCCGGGACAGTAGTAAACGAGCAGTACTTC.

This clonotype was detected ten times or more. The CDR3 here is CASRRRAAGGYTF. The CDR3 nucleotides are TGTGCCAGCAGACGGAGGGCCGCGGGTGGCTACACCTTC. The chain combines TRBV6-1 with TRBJ1-2; unclear D gene. This CDR3 has 13 amino acids. Per germline, CDR1 MNHNS and CDR2 SASEGT. Trimming cost V 6 bases and J 7 bases, with 15 bases left between them.

This clonotype was seen at least ten times. This sequence joins TRBV7-9 and TRBJ2-7; no clear D. Per germline, CDR1 SEHNR and CDR2 FQNEAQ (reference sequence). This CDR3 has 12 residues. V was clipped by 4 bases and J by 2 bases, with 6 bases between them. The CDR3 loop reads CASSSEPYEQYF. For the CDR3, the DNA is TGTGCCAGCAGCTCAGAACCCTACGAGCAGTACTTC.